This entry lists 27 T cell receptor beta chains sequenced from one sample in a study of blood T cell repertoires in COVID-19. This table comes from immunoSEQ multiplex PCR, and its TCRdb copy is limited to in-frame clones, with some not included. The sample lists about 210,000 clones, roughly nine tenths occurring once. The sample consisted of peripheral blood. The source is a middle-aged man with acute or convalescent COVID-19.

The chain uses TRBV28 and TRBJ1-6; TRBD1 matches at 7 bases. The germline CDR1 and CDR2 sequences are MDHEN and SYDVKM. The CDR3 length is 14 residues. This CDR3 is CAFQGTGENSPLHF. The DNA of the CDR3 is TGTGCATTCCAAGGAACAGGGGAAAATTCACCCCTCCACTTT.

The gene calls are TRBV19 and TRBJ2-3; the match to TRBD2 covers 10 bases. The germline gives CDR1 LNHDA, CDR2 SQIVND (reference sequence). CDR3 length equals 16 residues. With 4 bases clipped from V and 6 bases from J, the junction kept 10 bases outside the gene matches. CDR3 amino acids: CASSTLASGGGDTQYF. The CDR3 coding sequence is TGTGCCAGTAGTACGTTGGCTAGCGGGGGAGGGGATACGCAGTATTTT. Drawing the rest from reference TRBV19 and TRBJ2-3, the complete variable domain is DGGITQSPKYLFRKEGQNVTLSCEQNLNHDAMYWYRQDPGQGLRLIYYSQIVNDFQKGDIAEGYSVSREKKESFPLTVTSAQKNPTAFYLCASSTLASGGGDTQYFGPGTRLTVL.

The V call is TRBV4-1, the J call TRBJ1-2, with TRBD1 identical over 8 bases. Germline V gene lookup returns CDR1 MGHRA and CDR2 YSYEKL. This CDR3 has 15 residues. V lost 0 bases and J lost 5; bases outside the gene matches: 5. CDR3 amino acids: CASSQEGTGGYGYTF. The CDR3 region has the DNA TGCGCCAGCAGCCAAGAAGGCACAGGGGGTTATGGCTACACCTTC.

This clone was detected once. J is TRBJ1-2 and V is TRBV5-1; TRBD1 agrees at 8 bases. V lost 4 bases to trimming and J lost 4 bases; unmatched junction nucleotides: 9. Per the germline V gene, CDR1 is SGHRS and CDR2 is YFSETQ. This CDR3 region has 15 residues. The CDR3 DNA follows: TGCGCCAGCAGCGGGCAGGGGGCGACTTCCTATGGCTACACCTTC. It codes for CASSGQGATSYGYTF.

The genes are TRBV6-5 and TRBJ1-1; 8 bases are a match to TRBD1. CDR1 is MNHEY, CDR2 SVGAGI, per germline. V lost 7 bases and J lost 1; bases outside the gene matches: 5. The CDR3 runs 14 residues. The CDR3 protein is CASTQDRENTEAFF. The CDR3 DNA reads as TGTGCCAGCACCCAGGACAGGGAGAACACTGAAGCTTTCTTT.

V and J are TRBV6-1 and TRBJ1-1; 9 bases map to TRBD1. Looked up from germline, CDR1 is MNHNS and CDR2 is SASEGT. The CDR3 runs to 15 residues. Trimming removed 7 bases from V and 10 bases from J; junction bases left unmatched: 16. CDR3 region: CASTLNPGTGSAAFF. The CDR3 nucleotides read TGTGCCAGCACCTTAAACCCCGGGACAGGGTCGGCAGCTTTCTTT.

The V and J genes are TRBV18 and TRBJ2-7; D unresolved. The CDR3 length is 13 residues. V dropped 3 bases and J dropped 5 bases, with 11 bases sitting between them. CDR1 is KGHSH and CDR2 is LQKENI in the germline V gene. CDR3 region: CASSPPGLNEQYF. Here the CDR3 DNA reads TGTGCCAGCTCACCGCCAGGCTTGAACGAGCAGTACTTC.

For this clone: A junction boundary mismatches the germline segment, possibly from a read error. J is TRBJ2-4 and V is TRBV4-1; TRBD1 is a possible D gene (6 bases). There are 12 residues in the CDR3. From germline, CDR1 is MGHRA and CDR2 YSYEKL. CDR3 nucleotides: TGCGCCAGCAGCATGGCCTCGGGACAACGGAGCTTC. This translates into CASSMASGQRSF.

This clone was seen only once. V usage is TRBV19 and J usage is TRBJ2-3; D is ambiguous. The CDR3 runs 15 residues. Trimming left V 1 base short and J 2 bases short, with 10 bases between. Looked up from germline, CDR1 is LNHDA and CDR2 is SQIVND (reference sequence). Here the CDR3 reads CASSIVVSFTDTQYF. The CDR3 coding sequence is TGTGCCAGTAGTATAGTGGTAAGCTTCACAGATACGCAGTATTTT.

V is TRBV27 and J is TRBJ2-3; 15 nucleotides line up with TRBD2. Unmatched junction bases numbered 9, after V lost 5 bases and J lost 6 bases. Per germline, CDR1 MNHEY and CDR2 SMNVEV (reference sequence). The CDR3 loop spans 17 amino acids. The CDR3 DNA reads TGTGCCAGCAGTCTCCGGACTAGCGGGGGGGCCGGTGATACGCAGTATTTT. It yields the protein CASSLRTSGGAGDTQYF.

This clone was recorded a few times. The chain carries TRBV27 and TRBJ1-2, with no clear D. Germline V gene lookup returns CDR1 MNHEY and CDR2 SMNVEV (reference sequence). V lost 2 bases to trimming and J lost 8 bases, with 15 bases between them. This CDR3 is 14 amino acids long. In DNA, the CDR3 is TGTGCCAGCAGTTTAGGCGGATCTGGAGTCGGCTACACCTTC. As protein: CASSLGGSGVGYTF.

This clone was found a few times. V and J are TRBV5-5 and TRBJ2-7, with D possibly matching TRBD2 (6 bases). CDR3 length equals 17 residues. In germline, CDR1 is SGHKS, CDR2 YYEKEE (reference sequence). The V end was cut by 0 bases, the J end by 0 bases, with 16 bases between. The CDR3 DNA reads as TGTGCCAGCAGCTTGGGGGTCTTCGGGGGAGTCTCCTACGAGCAGTACTTC. Protein product: CASSLGVFGGVSYEQYF.

The chain couples TRBV9 to TRBJ2-7, with 10 bases fitting TRBD2. V shed 4 bases, J shed 0 bases, and the junction held 7 bases outside the gene matches. CDR1 and CDR2 (germline): SGDLS, YYNGEE. This CDR3 spans 16 amino acids. The DNA for the CDR3 is TGTGCCAGCAGCCTCACTGGACTAGCGGACTCCTACGAGCAGTACTTC. It codes for CASSLTGLADSYEQYF.

The chain joins TRBV5-1 to TRBJ2-7; 8 bases align to TRBD2. This CDR3 comprises 14 residues. The germline CDR1 and CDR2 sequences are SGHRS and YFSETQ. V gave up 0 bases and J gave up 6 bases; unmatched junction bases: 5. CDR3 amino acids: CASSLEQRELEQYF. The CDR3 DNA reads TGCGCCAGCAGCTTGGAACAGCGGGAGCTCGAGCAGTACTTC.

This clone was recorded a few times. The V and J genes are TRBV7-9 and TRBJ2-2, with 10 bases identical to TRBD2. CDR1 is SEHNR and CDR2 is FQNEAQ in the germline V gene (reference sequence). This CDR3 has 15 amino acids. With V trimmed by 7 bases and J by 3 bases, 5 bases remained unmatched. CDR3 amino acids: CASTFSGGYTGELFF. CDR3 DNA: TGTGCCAGCACCTTTAGCGGGGGGTACACCGGGGAGCTGTTTTTT.

This rearrangement joins TRBV6-2 or TRBV6-3 to TRBJ1-2; D is unresolved. Between the trimmed V and J ends, which lost 6 bases and 4 bases, there was a span of 9 bases. Germline values: CDR1 MNHEY, CDR2 SVGEGT. The CDR3 length is 12 residues. The CDR3 DNA is TGTGCCAGCAGCGGGCAAACCTATGGCTACACCTTC. This sequence encodes CASSGQTYGYTF.

The rearrangement joins TRBV19 to TRBJ1-2; no reliable D call. This CDR3 spans 15 amino acids. The germline gives CDR1 LNHDA, CDR2 SQIVND (reference sequence). Trimming stripped 5 bases from V and 2 bases from J, with 15 bases between. The CDR3 DNA reads as TGTGCCAGTAGTTGGGGAGGCAGACTCAACTATGGCTACACCTTC. Translated: CASSWGGRLNYGYTF.

The rearrangement joins TRBV6-5 to TRBJ1-4; D is unresolved. With 0 bases removed from V and 7 bases from J, the gap between germline ends came to 15 bases. The CDR3 spans 16 residues. CDR1 is MNHEY, CDR2 SVGAGI, per germline. Here the CDR3 DNA reads TGTGCCAGCAGTTACTCGGGTCGGGGAGCGGGTGAAAAACTGTTTTTT. Translation: CASSYSGRGAGEKLFF.

The chain has TRBV3-1 (or the pseudogene TRBV3-2) and TRBJ2-7; D gene unclear. V was shortened by 1 base and J by 2 bases, with 18 bases between the two germline ends. The germline gives CDR1 LGHDT, CDR2 YNNKEL (reference sequence). The CDR3 is 17 amino acids. This CDR3 is CASSQGSPVPLPYEQYF. CDR3 coding DNA: TGTGCCAGCAGCCAAGGGTCCCCGGTCCCCCTCCCCTACGAGCAGTACTTC.

Only a few counts were recorded for this clone. CDR3 coding DNA: TGTGCCAGCAGTTCCGGGATTCAATCAACAAGAGGGTCTAGTGGCTACACCTTC. It encodes CASSSGIQSTRGSSGYTF. V usage is TRBV27 and J usage is TRBJ1-2; D uncertain. The germline CDR1 and CDR2 sequences are MNHEY and SMNVEV (reference sequence). The CDR3 is 18 amino acids. Trimming cost V 4 bases and J 7 bases, with 28 bases left between them.

As for this clone: Other DNA sequences in the same sample also yield this CDR3. The V and J genes are TRBV3-1 (or the pseudogene TRBV3-2) and TRBJ1-2, with no clear D. Germline V gives CDR1 LGHDT, CDR2 YNNKEL (reference sequence). CDR3 length equals 12 residues. Trimming removed 3 bases at V and 7 bases at J, with 9 bases between. This chain's CDR3 is CASSQVASGYTF. The CDR3, as DNA: TGTGCCAGCAGCCAGGTCGCTAGTGGCTACACCTTC.

The chain recombines TRBV9 with TRBJ1-4, with TRBD1 identical over 8 bases. CDR1 SGDLS and CDR2 YYNGEE come from the germline V gene. CDR3 length: 15 residues. V lost 4 bases and J lost 3; bases outside the gene matches: 5. The CDR3 sequence is CASSPRQGSNEKLFF. The CDR3 region has the DNA TGTGCCAGCAGCCCTCGACAGGGGTCTAATGAAAAACTGTTTTTT.

The chain combines TRBV7-8 with TRBJ2-7; the D gene is possibly TRBD1 (5 bases). The CDR3 covers 16 residues. Trimming shortened V by 5 bases and J by 0 bases, and 17 bases separated the two germline ends. Germline assignment: CDR1 SGHVS and CDR2 FQNEAQ. DNA of the CDR3: TGTGCCAGCAGCCGACGGTGGGGCGCGAGCTCCTACGAGCAGTACTTC. Its protein is CASSRRWGASSYEQYF.

The chain uses TRBV19 and TRBJ2-4, with 7 bases fitting TRBD2. CDR3 size: 16 residues. The V gene's germline CDR1 is LNHDA and CDR2 SQIVND (reference sequence). The J segment lost 2 bases and the V segment lost 11 bases, leaving 15 bases of the junction unmatched. CDR3 in DNA: TGTGCCCCCGGGAGGTCCCGGGTGGGTACCAAAAACATTCAGTACTTC. Protein sequence: CAPGRSRVGTKNIQYF.

Of note for this clone: At one of its ends the junction is not consistent with the germline gene, which may arise from a read error. The chain is built from TRBV18 and TRBJ2-3; no clear D gene. The length of the CDR3 is 13 residues. From germline, CDR1 is KGHSH and CDR2 LQKENI. CDR3 bases: TGTGCCAGCTCACCATTGGGCACCGATACGCAGTATTTT. It translates to CASSPLGTDTQYF.

The chain links TRBV10-3 to TRBJ1-5; D is unresolved. Germline lookup yields CDR1 ENHRY and CDR2 SYGVKD. V was pared by 10 bases and J by 3 bases, with 13 bases between. The CDR3 loop spans 13 amino acids. The CDR3 sequence is CATQANLNQPQHF. The CDR3 bases are TGTGCCACCCAGGCGAACCTCAATCAGCCCCAGCATTTT.

V and J are TRBV7-6 and TRBJ2-3, with 13 positions matching TRBD2. This CDR3 region has 16 residues. Germline CDR1 SGHVS, CDR2 FNYEAQ. J was trimmed by 3 bases and V by 5 bases; bases with no gene match: 5. CDR3 sequence: CASSPRTSGSTDTQYF. In DNA form, the CDR3 reads TGTGCCAGCAGCCCTAGGACTAGCGGGAGTACAGATACGCAGTATTTT. The complete variable domain, with remaining parts taken from reference TRBV7-6 and TRBJ2-3, reads GAGVSQSPRYKVTKRGQDVALRCDPISGHVSLYWYRQALGQGPEFLTYFNYEAQQDKSGLPNDRFSAERPEGSISTLTIQRTEQRDSAMYRCASSPRTSGSTDTQYFGPGTRLTVL.